The T cell receptor beta chain under discussion was sequenced for a study of STAT3 mutations in large granular lymphocyte leukemia. About the research overall: Among longitudinally sequenced T-LGLL patients, roughly half had canonical activating STAT3 mutations detected. More than half of T-LGLL patients received immunosuppressive therapy. Study-level findings and limits: At least one immunodominant TCR beta clonotype appeared in every T-cell large granular lymphocyte leukemia patient. TCR clonotype switching after therapy occurred in 6 of 18 patients.

Libraries were prepared by immunoSEQ multiplex PCR; TCRdb keeps only in-frame clonotypes and omits some of them. Here the sample spans 25,000 to 40,000 clones, approximately 86% being singletons. The CDR3 sequence is 18 residues long. Germline V gene sequence: CDR1 ENHRY, CDR2 SYGVKD. Losses at the gene ends were 0 bases for V and 0 bases for J; bases not matched to a gene: 4. Note on this clone: Its antigen is not identified.

The receptor comes from a man in his 60s with T-cell large granular lymphocyte leukemia. Some clones in this sample may be carry-over from other donors' samples. The sample was peripheral blood mononuclear cells. The chain joins TRBV10-3 to TRBJ2-3, with 12 bases fitting TRBD2. The CDR3 loop reads CAISESWTSGTSTDTQYF. The CDR3 bases are TGTGCCATCAGTGAGTCCTGGACTAGCGGGACTAGCACAGATACGCAGTATTTT.